The subject of this entry is one TCR beta chain. What it recognizes is unknown. This specimen belongs to a study of OX40 agonist ivuxolimab in advanced cancers. Study background: A mean age of around 60 years, range about 23 to 90, was recorded, and 82.7% were male.

V trimming: 5 bases; J trimming: 5 bases; junction bases outside the gene matches: 7. From germline, CDR1 is WNHNN and CDR2 SYGVQD (reference sequence). The CDR3 sequence is 15 residues long. Measured with immunoSEQ multiplex PCR; TCRdb has only the in-frame clones, and not every one. The sample lists roughly 93,000 clones; roughly nine tenths were seen once. Study observations and caveats: Several nonresponders also turned out to have low normalized T-cell clonal expansion. By week 6 at 0.1 to 3.0 mg/kg, blood CD4+ and CD8+ T cells had expanded clonally.

The receptor's source is an adult with an advanced solid tumor such as melanoma, head and neck, liver or kidney cancer. The V call is TRBV10-1, the J call TRBJ2-7; the match to TRBD1 covers 12 bases. This sample comprised CD4+ or CD8+ T cells sorted from blood, obtained in a trial of the OX40 agonist ivuxolimab. In DNA form, the CDR3 reads TGCGCCAGCAGTCCCGGGACAGGGGGCCGTGACGAGCAGTACTTC. It codes for CASSPGTGGRDEQYF.